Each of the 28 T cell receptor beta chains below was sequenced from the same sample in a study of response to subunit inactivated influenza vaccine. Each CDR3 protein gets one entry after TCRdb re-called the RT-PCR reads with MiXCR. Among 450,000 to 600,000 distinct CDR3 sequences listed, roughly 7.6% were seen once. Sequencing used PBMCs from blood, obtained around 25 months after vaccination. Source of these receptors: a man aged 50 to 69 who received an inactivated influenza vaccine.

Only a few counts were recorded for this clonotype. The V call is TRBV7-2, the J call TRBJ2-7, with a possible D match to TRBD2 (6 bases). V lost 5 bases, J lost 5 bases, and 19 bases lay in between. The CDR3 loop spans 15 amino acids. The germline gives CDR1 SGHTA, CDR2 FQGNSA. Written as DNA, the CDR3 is TGTGCCAGCAGCCGTCGGGGGACCTGGAACGACGAGCAGTACTTC. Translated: CASSRRGTWNDEQYF. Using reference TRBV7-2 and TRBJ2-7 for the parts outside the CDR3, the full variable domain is GAGVSQSPSNKVTEKGKDVELRCDPISGHTALYWYRQSLGQGLEFLIYFQGNSAPDKSGLPSDRFSAERTGGSVSTLTIQRTQQEDSAVYLCASSRRGTWNDEQYFGPGTRLTVT.

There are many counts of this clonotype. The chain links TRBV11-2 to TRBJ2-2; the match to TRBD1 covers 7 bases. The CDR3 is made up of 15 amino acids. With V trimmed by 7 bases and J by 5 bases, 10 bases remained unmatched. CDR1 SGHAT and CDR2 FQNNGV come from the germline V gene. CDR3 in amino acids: CASTRQGVGTGELFF. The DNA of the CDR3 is TGTGCCAGCACCCGACAGGGCGTCGGTACCGGGGAGCTGTTTTTT.

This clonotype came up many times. The CDR3 nucleotides are TGTGCCAGCAGTTTACGTACTCTAGCACCAAGCACAGATACGCAGTATTTT. This gives the protein CASSLRTLAPSTDTQYF. This rearrangement joins TRBV28 to TRBJ2-3, with a possible D match to TRBD2 (5 bases). Trimming stripped 2 bases from V and 0 bases from J, with 15 bases between. This CDR3 spans 17 amino acids. The germline CDR1 and CDR2 sequences are MDHEN and SYDVKM.

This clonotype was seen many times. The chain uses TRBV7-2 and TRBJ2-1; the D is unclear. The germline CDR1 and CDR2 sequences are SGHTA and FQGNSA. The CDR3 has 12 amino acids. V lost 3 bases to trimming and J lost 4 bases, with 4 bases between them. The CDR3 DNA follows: TGTGCCAGCAGCTTCACATACAATGAGCAGTTCTTC. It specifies CASSFTYNEQFF.

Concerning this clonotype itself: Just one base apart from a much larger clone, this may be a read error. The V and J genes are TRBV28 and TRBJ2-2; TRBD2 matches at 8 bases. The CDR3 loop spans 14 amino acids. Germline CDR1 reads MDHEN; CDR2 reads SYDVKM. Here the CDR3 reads CAGSFSGAARELFF. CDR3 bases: TGTGCCGGCAGTTTTAGCGGGGCGGCCAGGGAGCTGTTTTTT. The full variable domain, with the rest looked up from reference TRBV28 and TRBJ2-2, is DVKVTQSSRYLVKRTGEKVFLECVQDMDHENMFWYRQDPGLGLRLIYFSYDVKMKEKGDIPEGYSVSREKKERFSLILESASTNQTSMYLCAGSFSGAARELFFGEGSRLTVL.

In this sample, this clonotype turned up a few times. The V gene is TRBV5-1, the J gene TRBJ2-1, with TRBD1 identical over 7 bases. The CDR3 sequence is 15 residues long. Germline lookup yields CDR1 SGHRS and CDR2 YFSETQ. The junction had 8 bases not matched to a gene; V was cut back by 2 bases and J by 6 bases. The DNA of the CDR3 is TGCGCCAGCAGCTTAACCGGGACAGTAAGCAATGAGCAGTTCTTC. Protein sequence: CASSLTGTVSNEQFF.

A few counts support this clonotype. In DNA form, the CDR3 reads TGCGCCAGCAGCCAAGATAGGGCAGGGCCATTATTAGATACGCAGTATTTT. Translation: CASSQDRAGPLLDTQYF. This chain links TRBV4-3 with TRBJ2-3, with D maybe TRBD1 (5 bases). The CDR3 runs 17 residues. CDR1 is LGHNA and CDR2 is YSLEER in the germline V gene. The V gene lost 0 bases and the J gene lost 5 bases, with 18 bases spanning the gap.

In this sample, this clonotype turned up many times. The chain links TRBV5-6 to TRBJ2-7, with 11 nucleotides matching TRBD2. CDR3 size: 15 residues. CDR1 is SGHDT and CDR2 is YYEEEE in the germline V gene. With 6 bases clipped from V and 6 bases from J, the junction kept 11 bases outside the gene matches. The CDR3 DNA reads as TGTGCCAGCAAAGAACTAGCGGGAGAGCAGCGCGAGCAGTACTTC. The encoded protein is CASKELAGEQREQYF.

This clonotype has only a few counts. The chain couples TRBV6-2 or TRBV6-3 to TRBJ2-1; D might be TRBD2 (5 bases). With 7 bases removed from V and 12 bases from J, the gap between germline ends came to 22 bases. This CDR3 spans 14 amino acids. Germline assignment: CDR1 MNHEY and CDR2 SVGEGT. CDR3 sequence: CASKGGSRMFGQFF. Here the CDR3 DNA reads TGTGCCAGCAAGGGTGGGAGTAGGATGTTTGGGCAGTTCTTC.

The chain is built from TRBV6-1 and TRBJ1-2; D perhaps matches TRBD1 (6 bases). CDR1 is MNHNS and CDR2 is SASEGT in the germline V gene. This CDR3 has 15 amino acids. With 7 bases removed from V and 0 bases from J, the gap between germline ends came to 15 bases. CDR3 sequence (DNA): TGTGCCAGCACCGAAGGGGGGCTAGCTAACTATGGCTACACCTTC. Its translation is CASTEGGLANYGYTF.

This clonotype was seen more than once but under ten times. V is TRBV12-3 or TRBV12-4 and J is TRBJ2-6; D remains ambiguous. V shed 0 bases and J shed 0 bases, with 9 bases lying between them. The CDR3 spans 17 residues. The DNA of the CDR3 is TGTGCCAGCAGTTTAGCAGGCGGTAGCTCTGGGGCCAACGTCCTGACTTTC. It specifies CASSLAGGSSGANVLTF.

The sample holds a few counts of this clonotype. In DNA, the CDR3 is TGTGCCAGCAGCTTAACTAGCGGGGATCTCGAGACCCAGTACTTC. As protein: CASSLTSGDLETQYF. The chain links TRBV7-2 to TRBJ2-5; 10 positions match TRBD2. The CDR3 has 15 residues. CDR1 SGHTA and CDR2 FQGNSA come from the germline V gene. Trimming took 2 bases from V and 5 from J; bases not matched to a gene: 5.

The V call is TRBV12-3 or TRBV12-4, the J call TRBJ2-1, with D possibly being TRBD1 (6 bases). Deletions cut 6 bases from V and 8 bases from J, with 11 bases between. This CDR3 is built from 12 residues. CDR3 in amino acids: CASRGQRDEQFF. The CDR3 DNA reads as TGTGCCAGCAGAGGACAGAGGGATGAGCAGTTCTTC.

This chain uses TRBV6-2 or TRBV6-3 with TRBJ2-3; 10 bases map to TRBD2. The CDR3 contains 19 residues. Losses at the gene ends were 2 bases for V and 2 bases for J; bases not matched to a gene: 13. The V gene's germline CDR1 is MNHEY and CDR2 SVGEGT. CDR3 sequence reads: CASSYQPRTSGYLTDTQYF. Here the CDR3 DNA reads TGTGCCAGCAGTTACCAACCTAGGACTAGCGGATACCTCACAGATACGCAGTATTTT.

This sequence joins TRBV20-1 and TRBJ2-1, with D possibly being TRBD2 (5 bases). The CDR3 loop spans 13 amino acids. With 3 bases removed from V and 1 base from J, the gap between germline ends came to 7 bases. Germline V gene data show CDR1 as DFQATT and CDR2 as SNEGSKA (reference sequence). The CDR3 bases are TGCAGTGCTAGGAGGGAATCCTACAATGAGCAGTTCTTC. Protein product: CSARRESYNEQFF.

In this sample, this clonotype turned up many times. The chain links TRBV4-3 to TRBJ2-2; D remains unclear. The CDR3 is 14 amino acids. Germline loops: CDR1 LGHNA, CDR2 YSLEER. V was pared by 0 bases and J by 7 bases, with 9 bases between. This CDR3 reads CASSQERSVGELFF. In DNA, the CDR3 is TGCGCCAGCAGCCAAGAAAGATCGGTCGGGGAGCTGTTTTTT.

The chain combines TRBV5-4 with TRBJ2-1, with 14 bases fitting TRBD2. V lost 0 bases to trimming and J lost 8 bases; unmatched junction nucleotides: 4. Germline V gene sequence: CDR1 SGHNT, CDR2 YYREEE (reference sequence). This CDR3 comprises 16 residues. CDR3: CASSLAGLAGGHEQFF. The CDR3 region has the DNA TGTGCCAGCAGCTTGGCCGGACTAGCGGGGGGCCATGAGCAGTTCTTC.

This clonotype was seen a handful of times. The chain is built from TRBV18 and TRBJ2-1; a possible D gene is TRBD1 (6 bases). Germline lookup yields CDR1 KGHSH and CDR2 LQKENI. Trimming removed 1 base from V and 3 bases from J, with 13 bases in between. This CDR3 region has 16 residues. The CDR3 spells CASSPRRQENYNEQFF. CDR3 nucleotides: TGTGCCAGCTCACCACGCCGACAGGAGAACTACAATGAGCAGTTCTTC. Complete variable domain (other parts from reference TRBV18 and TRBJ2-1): NAGVMQNPRHLVRRRGQEARLRCSPMKGHSHVYWYRQLPEEGLKFMVYLQKENIIDESGMPKERFSAEFPKEGPSILRIQQVVRGDSAAYFCASSPRRQENYNEQFFGPGTRLTVL.

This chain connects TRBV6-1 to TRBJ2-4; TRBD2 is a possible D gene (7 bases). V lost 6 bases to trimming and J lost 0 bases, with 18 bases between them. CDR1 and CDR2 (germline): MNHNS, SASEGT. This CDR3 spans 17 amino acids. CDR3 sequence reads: CASRARGGGVAKNIQYF. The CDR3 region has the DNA TGTGCCAGCAGGGCACGGGGAGGGGGGGTAGCCAAAAACATTCAGTACTTC.

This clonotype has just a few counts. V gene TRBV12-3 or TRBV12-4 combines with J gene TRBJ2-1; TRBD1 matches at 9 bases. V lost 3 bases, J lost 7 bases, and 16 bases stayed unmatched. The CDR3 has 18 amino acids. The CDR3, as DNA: TGTGCCAGCAGTTTTTTTTTGTTGTTGGGACAGGGCCAAAATGAGCAGTTCTTC. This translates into CASSFFLLLGQGQNEQFF.

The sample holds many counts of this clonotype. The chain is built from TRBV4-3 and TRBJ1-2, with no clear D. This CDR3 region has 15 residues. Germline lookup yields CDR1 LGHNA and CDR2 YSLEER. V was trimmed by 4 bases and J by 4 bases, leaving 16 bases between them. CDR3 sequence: CASSRYEGSGYGYTF. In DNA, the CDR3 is TGCGCCAGCAGCCGGTATGAGGGAAGTGGCTATGGCTACACCTTC.

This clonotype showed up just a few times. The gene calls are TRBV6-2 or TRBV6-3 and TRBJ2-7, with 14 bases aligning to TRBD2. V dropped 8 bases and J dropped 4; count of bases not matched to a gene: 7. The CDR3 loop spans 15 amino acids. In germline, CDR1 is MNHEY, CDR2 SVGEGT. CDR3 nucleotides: TGTGCCAGCGGCCGACTAGCGGGAGGGCCTTACGAGCAGTACTTC. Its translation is CASGRLAGGPYEQYF.

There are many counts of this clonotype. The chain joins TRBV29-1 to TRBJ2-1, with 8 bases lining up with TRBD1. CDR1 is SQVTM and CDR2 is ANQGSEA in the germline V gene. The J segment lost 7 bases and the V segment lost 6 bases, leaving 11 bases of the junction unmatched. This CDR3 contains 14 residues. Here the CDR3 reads CSVGPRGRGNEQFF. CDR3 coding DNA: TGCAGCGTCGGACCCAGGGGGCGAGGAAATGAGCAGTTCTTC.

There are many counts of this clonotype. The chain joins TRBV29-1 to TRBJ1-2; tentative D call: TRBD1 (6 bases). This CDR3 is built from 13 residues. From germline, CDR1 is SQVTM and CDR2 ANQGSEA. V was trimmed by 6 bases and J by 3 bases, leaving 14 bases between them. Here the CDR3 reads CSVNKQGDYGYTF. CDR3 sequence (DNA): TGCAGCGTCAACAAACAGGGAGACTATGGCTACACCTTC. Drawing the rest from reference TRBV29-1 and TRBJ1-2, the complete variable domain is SAVISQKPSRDICQRGTSLTIQCQVDSQVTMMFWYRQQPGQSLTLIATANQGSEATYESGFVIDKFPISRPNLTFSTLTVSNMSPEDSSIYLCSVNKQGDYGYTFGSGTRLTVV.

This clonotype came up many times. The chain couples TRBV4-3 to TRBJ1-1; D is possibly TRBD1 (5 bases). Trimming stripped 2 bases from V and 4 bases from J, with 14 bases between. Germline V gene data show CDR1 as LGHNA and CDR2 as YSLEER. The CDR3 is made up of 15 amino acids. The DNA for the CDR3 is TGCGCCAGCAGCCAACCCGGGGCAGCGCGCACTGAAGCTTTCTTT. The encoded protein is CASSQPGAARTEAFF.

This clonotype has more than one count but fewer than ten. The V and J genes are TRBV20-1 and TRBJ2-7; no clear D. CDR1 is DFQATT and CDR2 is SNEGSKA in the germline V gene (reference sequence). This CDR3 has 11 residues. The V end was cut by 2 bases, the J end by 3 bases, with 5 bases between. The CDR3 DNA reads TGCAGTGCTAGAAATGGCTACGAGCAGTACTTC. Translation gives CSARNGYEQYF.

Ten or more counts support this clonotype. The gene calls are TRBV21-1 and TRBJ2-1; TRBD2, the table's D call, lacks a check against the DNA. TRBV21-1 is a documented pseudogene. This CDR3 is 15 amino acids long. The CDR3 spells CASSLRFWGPNEQFF. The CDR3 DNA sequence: TGTGCCAGCAGCCTTCGATTTTGGGGCCCCAATGAGCAGTTCTTC.

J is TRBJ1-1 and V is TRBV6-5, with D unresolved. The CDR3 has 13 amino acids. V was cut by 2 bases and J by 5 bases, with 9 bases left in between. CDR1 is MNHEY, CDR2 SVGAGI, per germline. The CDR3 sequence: CASSYPAATEAFF. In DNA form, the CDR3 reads TGTGCCAGCAGTTACCCGGCGGCGACTGAAGCTTTCTTT.